The text below deals with one T cell receptor (beta chain). This sample is drawn from a study of control samples from healthy donors and cancer patients. Produced via immunoSEQ multiplex PCR; TCRdb's table is partial and in-frame only. Found here are some 410,000 clones, approximately 92% of them singletons; the top ten hold around 6.5%. Sequencing was carried out using PBMCs. The TCR originated in a man between 40 and 49 years old with head and neck cancer.

The chain's CDR3 is CASSPAGPNQPQHF. In DNA form, the CDR3 reads TGTGCCAGCTCACCGGCCGGGCCTAATCAGCCCCAGCATTTT. V gene TRBV18 combines with J gene TRBJ1-5; D is unclear. The germline V gene has CDR1 KGHSH and CDR2 LQKENI. Trimming took off 3 bases at V and 4 bases at J, with 10 bases between the two ends. The CDR3 is 14 residues long.